What follows are 17 T cell receptor beta chains derived from one specimen sequenced in a study of T-cell memory formation after mild COVID-19. TCRdb reprocessed the 5' RACE reads via MiXCR and lists one record per CDR3 protein. The top ten hold around 3.8% of the sample, which has some 260,000 distinct CDR3 sequences, 16% seen once. Input material: PBMCs or a T cell subset sorted from them (not recorded which). The receptors derive from a man between 18 and 35 years old who had mild COVID-19 (a few samples of this study predate the infection). Cell type and time point are not known.

This rearrangement joins TRBV29-1 to TRBJ1-1, with 7 bases identical to TRBD1. There are 13 residues in the CDR3. CDR1 and CDR2 (germline): SQVTM, ANQGSEA. V dropped 7 bases and J dropped 4; count of bases not matched to a gene: 9. The CDR3: CSGLTGFTTEAFF. Here the CDR3 DNA reads TGCAGCGGACTGACAGGGTTCACCACTGAAGCTTTCTTT.

This clonotype was observed a handful of times. The chain combines TRBV2 with TRBJ2-1; no clear D gene. Germline lookup yields CDR1 SNHLY and CDR2 FYNNEI. V was trimmed by 7 bases and J by 3 bases, leaving 10 bases between them. The CDR3 length is 13 residues. CDR3 protein: CASKQDHYNEQFF. The DNA of the CDR3 is TGTGCCAGCAAGCAGGATCACTACAATGAGCAGTTCTTC.

The CDR3 DNA follows: TGTGCCAGCAGGGACGGACAGGGGTGGGAGCAGCCCCAGCATTTT. Amino acids: CASRDGQGWEQPQHF. V gene TRBV6-2 or TRBV6-3 combines with J gene TRBJ1-5, with 9 nucleotides matching TRBD1. The V and J ends lost 6 bases and 7 bases, in that order; junction bases with no gene match: 10. Germline CDR1 MNHEY, CDR2 SVGEGT. The CDR3 length is 15 residues.

Concerning this clonotype itself: This may be a read error, as it is one base from a much larger clone. This rearrangement joins TRBV10-3 to TRBJ2-1, with TRBD2 matching 8 bases. Looked up from germline, CDR1 is ENHRY and CDR2 is SYGVKD. The CDR3 covers 15 residues. This CDR3 reads CDITSGGLSYNEQFF. DNA for the CDR3: TGTGACATTACCAGCGGGGGCCTCTCCTACAATGAGCAGTTCTTC.

The rearrangement links TRBV7-2 to TRBJ2-2; TRBD1 agrees at 8 bases. CDR3 size: 16 residues. Trimming removed 8 bases from V and 5 bases from J; junction bases left unmatched: 13. Germline CDR1 SGHTA, CDR2 FQGNSA. The CDR3, as DNA: TGTGCCAGCGTTCAGGACAGGGCACGTGCGACCGGGGAGCTGTTTTTT. This sequence encodes CASVQDRARATGELFF.

The J gene is TRBJ2-3, the V gene TRBV7-8; 7 bases match TRBD1. The junction had 4 bases not matched to a gene; V was cut back by 2 bases and J by 2 bases. The CDR3 sequence is 15 residues long. Germline V lookup: CDR1 SGHVS, CDR2 FQNEAQ. Written as DNA, the CDR3 is TGTGCCAGCAGCTTACCCGGGACAGCCACAGATACGCAGTATTTT. Translation: CASSLPGTATDTQYF.

This clonotype showed up many times. The chain links TRBV28 to TRBJ2-3, with D unresolved. The CDR3 has 12 residues. V was clipped by 5 bases and J by 6 bases, with 9 bases between them. Germline V gene sequence: CDR1 MDHEN, CDR2 SYDVKM. CDR3 sequence: CASSQKGDTQYF. CDR3 nucleotide sequence: TGTGCCAGCAGTCAAAAAGGGGATACGCAGTATTTT.

The J gene is TRBJ2-5, the V gene TRBV7-3; no clear D. Per germline, CDR1 SGHTA and CDR2 FQGTGA. CDR3 length equals 13 residues. The germline V and J ends were trimmed by 5 bases and 4 bases, with 11 bases remaining between them. The CDR3 bases are TGTGCCAGCAGCCCGGTTGGCGGAGAGACCCAGTACTTC. It yields the protein CASSPVGGETQYF. Variable domain in full (rest from reference TRBV7-3 and TRBJ2-5): GAGVSQTPSNKVTEKGKYVELRCDPISGHTALYWYRQSLGQGPEFLIYFQGTGAADDSGLPNDRFFAVRPEGSVSTLKIQRTERGDSAVYLCASSPVGGETQYFGPGTRLLVL.

The rearrangement uses TRBV3-1 and TRBJ2-5; D may match TRBD1 or TRBD2 (5 bases each). The germline V and J ends were trimmed by 4 bases and 10 bases, with 16 bases remaining between them. CDR1 is LGHDT and CDR2 is YNNKEL in the germline V gene (reference sequence). The CDR3 consists of 13 residues. CDR3 amino acids: CASSPGRRRGQYF. As DNA, the CDR3 is TGTGCCAGCAGCCCGGGACGCCGTCGGGGCCAGTACTTC.

The chain couples TRBV5-1 to TRBJ2-1; TRBD1 might be the D (7 bases). The CDR3 extends over 13 amino acids. The germline V gene has CDR1 SGHRS and CDR2 YFSETQ. The V end was cut by 3 bases, the J end by 7 bases, with 11 bases between. CDR3 nucleotides: TGCGCCAGCAGCTCTCCAGGGGGGAATGAGCAGTTCTTC. This translates into CASSSPGGNEQFF.

The chain links TRBV7-2 to TRBJ1-2; D gene uncertain. V was clipped by 1 base and J by 1 base, with 7 bases between them. This CDR3 region has 14 residues. The germline gives CDR1 SGHTA, CDR2 FQGNSA. The CDR3 DNA reads as TGTGCCAGCAGCTTAGGAGGGCATAACTATGGCTACACCTTC. Amino acid sequence: CASSLGGHNYGYTF.

This clonotype has a handful of counts. The chain employs TRBV3-2 and TRBJ1-5; TRBD1 reflects the table's D call only, with no check against the DNA. TRBV3-2 is listed as a pseudogene. CDR3 length: 17 amino acids. Written as DNA, the CDR3 is TGTGCCAGCAGCCGCCGACACAGGGGGGATGTTTATCAGCCCCAGCATTTT. This gives the protein CASSRRHRGDVYQPQHF.

The chain employs TRBV20-1 and TRBJ2-7; D may correspond to TRBD1 or TRBD2 (5 bases each). This CDR3 region has 14 residues. Germline CDR1 DFQATT, CDR2 SNEGSKA (reference sequence). With 5 bases removed from V and 2 bases from J, the gap between germline ends came to 16 bases. Written as DNA, the CDR3 is TGCAGTGCTCCCCGGGTGGGACGTGCCTACGAGCAGTACTTC. As protein: CSAPRVGRAYEQYF.

This chain joins TRBV29-1 and TRBJ2-2, with unresolved D. Trimming removed 4 bases at V and 10 bases at J, with 13 bases between. The CDR3 is 12 amino acids. The V gene's germline CDR1 is SQVTM and CDR2 ANQGSEA. The CDR3 nucleotides are TGCAGCGTTGCCATGCGGTCTTCGGAGCTGTTTTTT. This translates into CSVAMRSSELFF.

The chain carries TRBV2 and TRBJ2-5; 7 bases align to TRBD1. V was pared by 3 bases and J by 1 base, with 2 bases of the junction left unmatched. This CDR3 region has 14 residues. The germline V gene has CDR1 SNHLY and CDR2 FYNNEI. The DNA for the CDR3 is TGTGCCAGCAGTGAGACAGGGACCCAAGAGACCCAGTACTTC. This translates into CASSETGTQETQYF.

The V call is TRBV4-2, the J call TRBJ2-3; D is perhaps TRBD2 (6 bases). CDR3 length: 15 amino acids. Germline loops: CDR1 LGHNA, CDR2 YNFKEQ. V was clipped by 3 bases and J by 0 bases, with 10 bases between them. This CDR3 is CASSHPGESTDTQYF. The CDR3 region has the DNA TGTGCCAGCAGCCATCCGGGGGAGAGCACAGATACGCAGTATTTT.

The sample holds many counts of this clonotype. The V call is TRBV7-9, the J call TRBJ2-7; D is unresolved. Germline loops: CDR1 SEHNR, CDR2 FQNEAQ (reference sequence). The CDR3 length is 11 residues. Trimming took off 1 base at V and 3 bases at J, with 1 base between the two ends. The CDR3 here is CASSLVYEQYF. The CDR3 DNA follows: TGTGCCAGCAGCTTAGTCTACGAGCAGTACTTC.